This T cell receptor (beta chain) was recovered during a study of cytomegalovirus exposure and HLA in healthy donors. The CDR3 is 14 residues long. Germline assignment: CDR1 MDHEN and CDR2 SYDVKM. V lost 3 bases, J lost 6 bases, and 6 bases stayed unmatched. In the PCR, 60 Vbeta and 13 Jbeta primers were used. Measured with immunoSEQ multiplex PCR; TCRdb has only the in-frame clones, and not every one. The sample yields some 150,000 clones, about 71% seen once. With respect to this clone: The antigen is undetermined.

Points from the study as a whole: Later analysis indicated greater clonal expansion among HLA-associated TCR beta chains than among equally common other chains. A few V segments could not be told apart, such as TRBV6-2 and TRBV6-3, and were left out. TCR beta V segments were, for the most part, productive about 87% or about 30% of the time in an earlier analysis.

V usage is TRBV28 and J usage is TRBJ2-7; 9 positions match TRBD1. Sequencing was done on a sample of PBMCs. This TCR was recovered from a woman aged 25-40 years in good health and CMV-seronegative. CDR3 nucleotide sequence: TGTGCCAGCAGTTTGGGGACAGGGTTGGTCGAGCAGTACTTC. The encoded protein is CASSLGTGLVEQYF.